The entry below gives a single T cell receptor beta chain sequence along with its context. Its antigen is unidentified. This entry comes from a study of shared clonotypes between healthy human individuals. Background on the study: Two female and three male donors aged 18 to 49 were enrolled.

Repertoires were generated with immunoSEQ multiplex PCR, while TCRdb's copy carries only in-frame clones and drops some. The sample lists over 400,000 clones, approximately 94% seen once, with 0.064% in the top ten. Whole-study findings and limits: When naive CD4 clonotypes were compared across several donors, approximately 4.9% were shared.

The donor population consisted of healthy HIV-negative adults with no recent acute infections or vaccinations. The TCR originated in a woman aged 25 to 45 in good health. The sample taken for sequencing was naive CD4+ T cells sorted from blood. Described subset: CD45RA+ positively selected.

CDR3 in amino acids: CASSLAPLAGGTGELFF. In DNA, the CDR3 is TGCGCCAGCAGCTTAGCCCCACTAGCGGGAGGGACCGGGGAGCTGTTTTTT. V usage is TRBV5-1 and J usage is TRBJ2-2, with 13 bases that match TRBD2. The J segment lost 5 bases and the V segment lost 2 bases, leaving 6 bases of the junction unmatched. The CDR3 is 17 amino acids. The germline gives CDR1 SGHRS, CDR2 YFSETQ.